This entry is about one T cell receptor (beta chain). Because the CDR3's place on the DNA is in doubt, the DNA is left out and the CDR3 is given as listed by TCRdb. Amplified TCR beta CDR3 regions derived from RNA transcripts. During a first-round RT-PCR of the TCR CDR3, the HTBI primer set was used. TCRdb re-called the multiplex PCR reads through MiXCR, storing one row per CDR3 protein. Of about 380,000 distinct CDR3 sequences in the sample, around 13% were seen once. Germline CDR1 is SGHAT and CDR2 is FQDESV (reference sequence). The CDR3 adds up to 19 amino acids, both ends counted. These data belong to a study of T cells in Graves' hyperthyroidism and ophthalmopathy.

What was sequenced was blood. The genes are TRBV11-1 and TRBJ2-3; TRBD2, the table's D call, was not compared with the DNA. This receptor was obtained from a woman in her twenties or thirties with Graves' ophthalmopathy. The CDR3 protein is CASSFYICSASVGVDTQYF.